This T cell receptor (beta chain) was recorded in a study of T cell responses to AZD1222 COVID-19 vaccine (dated by TCRdb to about 2021). Some background on the complete study: TCR sequencing was performed for about 250 trial participants, of whom about 200 were given two doses of AZD1222 and some 26 were given two doses of MenACWY control vaccine. Trial participants were enrolled by age into 18-55, 56-69 and 70-plus year subgroups, with approximately 150, 30 and 60 TCR-sequenced participants respectively.

The CDR3 regions of human TCRbeta chains were analyzed by immunosequencing. The paper's data handling went like this. Repertoire TCRs were matched against a reference library of SARS-CoV-2-specific TCRs generated with the MIRA antigen-specificity platform. Breadth meant the fraction of unique TCRs that were SARS-CoV-2-associated, whereas depth meant the fraction of total T cells that were SARS-CoV-2-associated. Using the MIRA data, each spike-specific TCR was assigned both to the spike region to which the TCR was reactive and to a CD4 or CD8 class. Log10-transformed breadth and depth values were compared by one-way ANOVA with Sidak's multiple comparisons tests. TCRdb obtained this table from immuneACCESS and retained in-frame rearrangements with V and J assigned. These tables miss some clones; where compared with another copy, unresolved V genes account for less than half of the shortfall, and the remainder is unexplained. V, J and clone size are those of that table, while D and trimming were read from the DNA. This sample lists about 130,000 clones; 88% were detected once. Roughly 5.7% of the sample is taken by the ten largest.

A remark on this clone: The target of this receptor is not known. No base-level quality is on record; no much larger clone is a single base apart.

Results the study describes overall, beyond this receptor: Because no day 14 peak-response samples were available, the repertoires could be characterized only after the peak T cell response. The 56-69-year group was small, and its depth increase did not reach significance, likely because of low power. Only five to seven AZD1222 recipients were SARS-CoV-2 seropositive at baseline, limiting conclusions about previously exposed vaccinees. CD4 TCRs associated with the vaccine covered the entire spike protein, and the dominant responses were in regions 160-218 and 743-854. Reportedly, almost half of the unique spike-specific TCRs recognized epitopes lying outside the regions that are mutated in the B.1.351 and B.1.1.7 variants. Participants were mostly white British, with more females than males. The authors suggested clonal diversity may have been underestimated. After two AZD1222 doses, both the breadth and the depth of spike-specific TCRs were significantly higher than at day 0 and than in MenACWY recipients.

Measured from the cysteine to the phenylalanine, the CDR3 is 14 residues long. The CDR3 DNA has 42 bases and is translated from base 1. V and J lose 3 bases and 1 base, and a span of 10 bases separates them. For CDR1 and CDR2, the germline V gene lists SGDLS and YYNGEE. Per the publication, the time point label means: about 28 days (+/-7) after the second vaccine dose. AZD1222 recipients given second doses at about 4 weeks or at about 12 weeks were pooled, since spike-specific TCR depth and breadth were not found to differ between the two schedules. Samples from vaccinated people were obtained from the UK trials COV001 and COV002, which included a single-blind randomized controlled phase 2/3 trial of AZD1222 (ChAdOx1 nCoV-19) in healthy adults. Trial participant PBMC samples were collected at day 0 and day 28 after the second dose for TCRbeta chain sequencing.

The receptor chain draws on TRBV9 and TRBJ1-1; TRBD1 is possibly the D segment (6 matching bases). This TCR was sampled from an adult who received the AZD1222 COVID-19 vaccine. Sample: peripheral blood, taken 28 days after the second AZD1222 dose. The CDR3 reads CASSGGQSNTEAFF. The DNA sequence is TGTGCCAGCAGCGGTGGACAGTCGAACACTGAAGCTTTCTTT.